This T cell receptor gamma chain was recorded in a study of γδ T cells in repeated Plasmodium falciparum infection. Concerning this clone itself: The protein held in TCRdb is that of a much larger clone and does not match this DNA's translation at residue 4, likely because of a read error; the protein shown is translated from the DNA.

Flow sorting of PBMC yielded separate Vgamma9/Vdelta2+ and Vdelta2-negative gammadelta T cell populations for bulk repertoire analysis. This CDR3 spans 14 amino acids. The germline V gene has CDR1 VTNTFY and CDR2 YDVSTARD (reference sequence). TCRdb re-called the multiplex PCR reads through CATT. The table has 25,000 to 30,000 gamma-chain clones, 3% seen once; the top ten hold about 30%. The V gene is TRGV3, the J gene TRGJ1 or TRGJ2. Here the J gene came from matching the DNA to germline, since TCRdb omits it. The origin of this receptor is a pool of human donors (malaria-infected and uninfected, not separated). The sample was gamma-delta T cells from blood. The CDR3 sequence: CATRDRPRGYKKLF. The CDR3 DNA reads as TGTGCCACCCGGGACAGGCCGAGGGGTTATAAGAAACTCTTT.